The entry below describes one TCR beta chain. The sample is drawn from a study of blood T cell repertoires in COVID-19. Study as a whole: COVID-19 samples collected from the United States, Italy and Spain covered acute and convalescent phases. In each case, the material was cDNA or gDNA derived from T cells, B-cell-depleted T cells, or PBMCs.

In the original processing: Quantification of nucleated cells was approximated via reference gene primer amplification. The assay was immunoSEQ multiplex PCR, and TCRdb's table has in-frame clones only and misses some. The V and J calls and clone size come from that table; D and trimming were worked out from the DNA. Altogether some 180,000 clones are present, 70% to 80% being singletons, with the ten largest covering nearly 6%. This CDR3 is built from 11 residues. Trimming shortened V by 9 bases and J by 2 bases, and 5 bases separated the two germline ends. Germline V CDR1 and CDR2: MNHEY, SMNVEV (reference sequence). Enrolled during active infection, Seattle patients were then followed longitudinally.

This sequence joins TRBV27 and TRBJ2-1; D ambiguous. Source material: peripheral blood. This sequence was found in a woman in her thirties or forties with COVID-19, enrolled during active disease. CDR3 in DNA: TGTGCCAGTTCCGCCTACAATGAGCAGTTCTTC. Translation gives CASSAYNEQFF.